This TCR beta chain originates from a study of post-analysis software for immune sequencing data. In the study overall: Patients had relapsing-remitting, secondary progressive or progressive-relapsing multiple sclerosis; some lacked subtype.

The CDR3 totals 13 residues. The germline V and J ends were trimmed by 5 bases and 8 bases, with 16 bases remaining between them. Germline CDR1 DFQATT, CDR2 SNEGSKA (reference sequence). As concerns this clonotype: Antigen unknown.

Study-level results: Among 4 or 5 TRBV segments more frequent in patients than controls were TRBV5-6, TRBV5-1 and TRBV20-1. Strong same-batch co-clustering of samples appeared with F measure clustering. For normalized Chao1 diversity, multiple sclerosis patients scored significantly lower than controls did.

Every TCR beta cDNA library bore unique molecular identifiers. TCRdb re-analysed the PCR reads in MiXCR, keeping a single row per CDR3 protein. The data show about 770,000 distinct CDR3 sequences, with around 42% seen just once and approximately 5% held by the top ten. The sample taken for sequencing was blood. V gene TRBV20-1 combines with J gene TRBJ2-1, with D perhaps matching TRBD2 (6 bases). This TCR came from a girl aged 10 to 17 with multiple sclerosis. The CDR3 reads CSAVWGVAYEQFF. CDR3 nucleotide sequence: TGCAGTGCTGTTTGGGGGGTTGCCTATGAGCAGTTCTTC.